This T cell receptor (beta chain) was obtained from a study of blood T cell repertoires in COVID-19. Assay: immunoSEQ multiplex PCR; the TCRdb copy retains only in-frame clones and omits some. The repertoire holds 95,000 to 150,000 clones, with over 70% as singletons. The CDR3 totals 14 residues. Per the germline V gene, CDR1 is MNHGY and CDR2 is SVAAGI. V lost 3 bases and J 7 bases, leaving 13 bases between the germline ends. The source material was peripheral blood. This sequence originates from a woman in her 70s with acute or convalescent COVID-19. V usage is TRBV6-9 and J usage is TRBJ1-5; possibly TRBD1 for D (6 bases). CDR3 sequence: CASSYDTGSQPQHF. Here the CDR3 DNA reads TGTGCCAGCAGTTACGACACAGGGAGCCAGCCCCAGCATTTT.